One and the same sample provided the 29 T cell receptor beta chains below, sequenced in a study of cytomegalovirus exposure and HLA in healthy donors. Amplification used 60 Vbeta primers and 13 Jbeta primers. The data were produced by immunoSEQ multiplex PCR, yet TCRdb's version contains in-frame clones alone and is incomplete. The sample records approximately 160,000 clones, 70% to 80% being singletons. Sequenced sample: PBMCs. Receptors originate from a female donor in good health and CMV-seronegative.

The V call is TRBV7-6, the J call TRBJ1-1; unclear D gene. With 0 bases removed from V and 11 bases from J, the gap between germline ends came to 13 bases. Germline CDR1 reads SGHVS; CDR2 reads FNYEAQ. CDR3 length equals 13 residues. The CDR3, as DNA: TGTGCCAGCAGCTTAGCGGAAGGCCACGGGGCTTTCTTT. Translation: CASSLAEGHGAFF.

This sequence joins TRBV19 and TRBJ2-1; 10 bases are a match to TRBD2. CDR3 length: 14 amino acids. Germline loops: CDR1 LNHDA, CDR2 SQIVND (reference sequence). Trimming took 3 bases from V and 7 from J; bases not matched to a gene: 3. DNA of the CDR3: TGTGCCAGTAGTATCCTAGCGGGAGTTAATGAGCAGTTCTTC. This sequence encodes CASSILAGVNEQFF.

The CDR3 spells CASSPARSAYNEQFF. The CDR3 DNA reads TGTGCCAGCTCACCAGCCCGTTCAGCCTACAATGAGCAGTTCTTC. The chain uses TRBV18 and TRBJ2-1; D is ambiguous. Trimming shortened V by 2 bases and J by 2 bases, and 10 bases separated the two germline ends. The CDR3 has 15 residues. The germline CDR1 and CDR2 sequences are KGHSH and LQKENI.

The chain joins TRBV23-1 to TRBJ1-1; D gene uncertain. TRBV23-1 is designated an ORF whose function remains uncertain. The V end was cut by 0 bases, the J end by 1 base, with 6 bases between. There are 14 residues in the CDR3. CDR3 sequence (DNA): TGCGCCAGCAGTCAATCCAACAGGAACACTGAAGCTTTCTTT. Its translation: CASSQSNRNTEAFF.

The chain employs TRBV7-9 and TRBJ2-2, with D possibly being TRBD2 (5 bases). With 11 bases removed from V and 4 bases from J, the gap between germline ends came to 17 bases. CDR3 length: 14 amino acids. Germline CDR1 SEHNR, CDR2 FQNEAQ (reference sequence). The CDR3 coding sequence is TGTGCCTCGTCAGCGGTCATCGGCACCGGGGAGCTGTTTTTT. Translating it yields CASSAVIGTGELFF.

The chain has TRBV27 and TRBJ2-7; 12 positions agree with TRBD1. Per the germline V gene, CDR1 is MNHEY and CDR2 is SMNVEV (reference sequence). The CDR3 is 17 amino acids. J lost 2 bases, V lost 0 bases, and 5 bases had no gene match. The CDR3 DNA is TGTGCCAGCAGTTTATCTTTCCGGGACAGGGGGCCCTACGAGCAGTACTTC. Its protein product is CASSLSFRDRGPYEQYF.

This sequence joins TRBV4-2 and TRBJ2-1; 11 bases map to TRBD2. The CDR3 consists of 16 residues. V gave up 3 bases and J gave up 9 bases; unmatched junction bases: 10. Per germline, CDR1 LGHNA and CDR2 YNFKEQ. DNA of the CDR3: TGTGCCAGCAGCCAGGAGGGACTAGCGGAAGGGGGTGAGCAGTTCTTC. Translating it yields CASSQEGLAEGGEQFF.

V usage is TRBV27 and J usage is TRBJ1-5, with 7 positions matching TRBD1. The CDR3 extends over 15 amino acids. The ends lost 4 bases at V and 4 bases at J; junction bases unmatched: 7. CDR1 and CDR2 (germline): MNHEY, SMNVEV (reference sequence). CDR3 DNA: TGTGCCAGCAGTTCCCCGACAGGGATGAATCAGCCCCAGCATTTT. Protein sequence: CASSSPTGMNQPQHF.

This clone showed up just a few times. This chain connects TRBV19 to TRBJ2-5, with a tentative D call TRBD2 (6 bases). The CDR3 runs to 15 residues. The V end was cut by 9 bases, the J end by 5 bases, with 22 bases between. The V gene's germline CDR1 is LNHDA and CDR2 SQIVND (reference sequence). CDR3 sequence (DNA): TGTGCCAGCTCCTTCGCCGGCGGGAAGGGGGAGACCCAGTACTTC. Protein product: CASSFAGGKGETQYF.

The rearrangement uses TRBV27 and TRBJ2-5; possible D gene TRBD2, 6 bases. V gave up 6 bases and J gave up 2 bases, with 19 bases separating them. The CDR3 loop spans 16 amino acids. Germline assignment: CDR1 MNHEY and CDR2 SMNVEV (reference sequence). The CDR3 loop reads CASRPYGGPGQETQYF. In DNA, the CDR3 is TGTGCCAGCAGGCCTTACGGAGGGCCGGGTCAAGAGACCCAGTACTTC.

The chain has TRBV15 and TRBJ2-5; 9 nucleotides match TRBD2. The CDR3 contains 18 residues. With V trimmed by 0 bases and J by 1 base, 9 bases remained unmatched. Germline V gives CDR1 LNHNV, CDR2 YYDKDF (reference sequence). CDR3 region: CATSRDRRVLAGQETQYF. In nucleotides, the CDR3 is TGTGCCACCAGCAGAGACCGCAGGGTACTAGCGGGCCAAGAGACCCAGTACTTC.

This chain connects TRBV30 to TRBJ2-3, with 9 bases aligning to TRBD2. The CDR3 length is 14 residues. Germline loops: CDR1 GTSNPN, CDR2 SVGIG (reference sequence). J was trimmed by 4 bases and V by 2 bases; bases with no gene match: 4. The CDR3 loop is CAWSLAGVPDTQYF. The DNA of the CDR3 is TGTGCCTGGAGTTTAGCGGGAGTTCCAGATACGCAGTATTTT.

In the case of this clone: A junction boundary mismatches the germline segment, possibly from a read error. The CDR3 DNA reads as TGCAGCGTTCAACCTACGGACCTACTAGCCAAAAACAGTCAGTACTTC. Amino acid sequence: CSVQPTDLLAKNSQYF. The chain links TRBV29-1 to TRBJ2-4, with D possibly TRBD2 on 6 matching bases. In germline, CDR1 is SQVTM, CDR2 ANQGSEA. CDR3 size: 16 residues.

The chain links TRBV9 to TRBJ2-5; 10 bases agree with TRBD1. The J call may be incorrect, as the DNA end agrees better with TRBJ2-7. The germline gives CDR1 SGDLS, CDR2 YYNGEE. The CDR3 length is 17 residues. CDR3 sequence: CASSVGSGQGRRNEQYF. Here the CDR3 DNA reads TGTGCCAGCAGCGTAGGTTCGGGACAGGGGAGGAGGAACGAGCAGTACTTC.

This chain uses TRBV6-5 with TRBJ2-7, with TRBD1 identical over 9 bases. Trimming removed 5 bases from V and 3 bases from J; junction bases left unmatched: 8. CDR3 length equals 15 residues. Germline lookup yields CDR1 MNHEY and CDR2 SVGAGI. In DNA, the CDR3 is TGTGCCAGCAGTAAGGACAGGGGCCCCTTCTACGAGCAGTACTTC. Residues: CASSKDRGPFYEQYF.

The chain is built from TRBV6-4 and TRBJ2-1; 8 bases are shared with TRBD1. The germline gives CDR1 MRHNA, CDR2 SNTAGT. This CDR3 has 16 amino acids. Trimming removed 0 bases from V and 9 bases from J; junction bases left unmatched: 10. The CDR3: CASSDSETGERGEQFF. The CDR3 DNA is TGTGCCAGCAGTGACTCAGAGACAGGGGAGAGGGGTGAGCAGTTCTTC.

This sequence joins TRBV6-5 and TRBJ2-2; D unresolved. Germline CDR1 reads MNHEY; CDR2 reads SVGAGI. V gave up 0 bases and J gave up 7 bases, with 9 bases separating them. CDR3 length: 14 residues. The CDR3 here is CASSYSPNYGELFF. CDR3 sequence (DNA): TGTGCCAGCAGTTACTCTCCCAACTACGGGGAGCTGTTTTTT.

The chain combines TRBV11-3 with TRBJ1-2, with D perhaps TRBD1 (5 bases). The CDR3 is made up of 14 amino acids. The V gene lost 5 bases and the J gene lost 0 bases, with 10 bases spanning the gap. Germline V gene lookup returns CDR1 SGHNT and CDR2 YENEEA. CDR3 region: CASSEQVSNYGYTF. As DNA, the CDR3 is TGTGCCAGCAGCGAACAGGTATCTAACTATGGCTACACCTTC.

Turning to this clone: At one end, the junction sequence differs from germline, possibly due to a read error. V gene TRBV15 combines with J gene TRBJ2-4; 10 bases align to TRBD1. The CDR3 is made up of 14 amino acids. Germline loops: CDR1 LNHNV, CDR2 YYDKDF (reference sequence). The CDR3 here is CATGQGVTKNSQYF. DNA for the CDR3: TGTGCCACAGGACAGGGGGTGACCAAAAACAGTCAGTACTTC.

V gene TRBV5-4 combines with J gene TRBJ1-1; 8 bases align to TRBD1. Germline trimming cut 2 bases from V and 1 base from J; bases unmatched to any gene: 4. This CDR3 contains 15 residues. In germline, CDR1 is SGHNT, CDR2 YYREEE (reference sequence). CDR3 in DNA: TGTGCCAGCAGCTTCTACGGGACAGGGAACACTGAAGCTTTCTTT. Amino acid sequence: CASSFYGTGNTEAFF.

V gene TRBV7-6 combines with J gene TRBJ2-1, with 12 bases that match TRBD2. This CDR3 is built from 16 residues. Germline V gene sequence: CDR1 SGHVS, CDR2 FNYEAQ. J lost 3 bases, V lost 5 bases, and 5 bases had no gene match. CDR3 sequence: CASSARLAGDYNEQFF. The CDR3 DNA follows: TGTGCCAGCAGCGCACGACTAGCGGGAGACTACAATGAGCAGTTCTTC.

V gene TRBV7-2 combines with J gene TRBJ2-3; D uncertain. This CDR3 spans 17 amino acids. V dropped 2 bases and J dropped 1 base, with 16 bases sitting between them. The germline V gene encodes CDR1 SGHTA and CDR2 FQGNSA. The CDR3 nucleotides are TGTGCCAGCAGCTTAATATCGAGAGCGCTCGGCACAGATACGCAGTATTTT. This sequence encodes CASSLISRALGTDTQYF.

The V gene is TRBV10-3, the J gene TRBJ1-1; the D is unclear. CDR3 length: 15 amino acids. V was pared by 3 bases and J by 4 bases, with 15 bases between. Germline CDR1 and CDR2: ENHRY and SYGVKD. In DNA, the CDR3 is TGTGCCATCAGTGATACGACCGAACGGGGCACTGAAGCTTTCTTT. Its protein product is CAISDTTERGTEAFF.

The V call is TRBV5-5, the J call TRBJ1-4; TRBD1 aligns across 9 bases. Germline CDR1 reads SGHKS; CDR2 reads YYEKEE (reference sequence). The ends lost 5 bases at V and 7 bases at J; junction bases unmatched: 15. This CDR3 comprises 17 residues. CDR3 protein: CASSFRRTGGTGEKLFF. The DNA of the CDR3 is TGTGCCAGCAGTTTTAGGAGAACAGGGGGCACTGGTGAAAAACTGTTTTTT.

V usage is TRBV7-6 and J usage is TRBJ2-7; 14 bases are shared with TRBD2. Germline CDR1 SGHVS, CDR2 FNYEAQ. Trimming at V came to 5 bases and at J to 7 bases, leaving 10 bases not matched to a gene. The CDR3 loop spans 16 amino acids. The CDR3 DNA reads TGTGCCAGCAGCGAAAGACTAGCGGGAGGGCCGGAGGAGCAGTACTTC. Translating gives CASSERLAGGPEEQYF.

The chain has TRBV11-3 and TRBJ2-1; TRBD1 matches 7 bases. This CDR3 contains 13 residues. Germline V gene data show CDR1 as SGHNT and CDR2 as YENEEA. V was clipped by 4 bases and J by 7 bases; unmatched bases: 4. The CDR3 DNA follows: TGTGCCAGCAGCTACAGGGGAAAAAATGAGCAGTTCTTC. Residues: CASSYRGKNEQFF. The whole variable domain, remainder taken from reference TRBV11-3 and TRBJ2-1, is EAGVVQSPRYKIIEKKQPVAFWCNPISGHNTLYWYLQNLGQGPELLIRYENEEAVDDSQLPKDRFSAERLKGVDSTLKIQPAELGDSAVYLCASSYRGKNEQFFGPGTRLTVL.

The chain employs TRBV4-2 and TRBJ2-1, with TRBD2 identical over 8 bases. Germline V gives CDR1 LGHNA, CDR2 YNFKEQ. V was clipped by 0 bases and J by 4 bases; unmatched bases: 8. CDR3 length equals 17 residues. This chain's CDR3 is CASSQEWPGGRYNEQFF. The CDR3 nucleotides are TGTGCCAGCAGCCAAGAATGGCCGGGAGGGCGTTACAATGAGCAGTTCTTC.

Only one count was recorded for this clone. This chain uses TRBV20-1 with TRBJ2-7; TRBD1 matches 7 bases. The length of the CDR3 is 11 residues. In germline, CDR1 is DFQATT, CDR2 SNEGSKA (reference sequence). J gave up 6 bases and V 3 bases, and 2 bases lay outside the gene matches. The CDR3 here is CSASSGGEQYF. DNA for the CDR3: TGCAGTGCTAGTTCAGGGGGCGAGCAGTACTTC.

About this clone: A read error may produce the germline difference seen at one junction end. The chain couples TRBV7-9 to TRBJ1-1, with D perhaps matching TRBD1 (5 bases). There are 16 residues in the CDR3. Looked up from germline, CDR1 is SEHNR and CDR2 is FQNEAQ (reference sequence). CDR3 in amino acids: CASSTRASDKNTEAFF. The DNA for the CDR3 is TGTGCTAGCAGCACAAGGGCATCGGACAAGAACACTGAAGCTTTCTTT.